A selection of T cell receptor beta chains follows, all from one sample in a study of Ad26.COV2.S vaccination and SARS-CoV-2 variants. TCRdb's table, derived via immunoSEQ multiplex PCR, lists solely in-frame clones and lacks some. Among 350,000 to 450,000 clones, about four fifths were seen once, and the ten largest hold around 7.3%. This sample comprised peripheral blood, obtained in a trial of Ad26.COV2.S vaccine versus placebo. These receptors came from a person between 18 and 65 years old who received the Ad26.COV2.S COVID-19 vaccine or a placebo. Both conserved end residues are part of each CDR3. The order of the fields is clone size, D gene, V gene, J gene, CDR3 protein, CDR3 DNA. A D gene is named only where the DNA matches it firmly. Expanded clones get a size class; other rows say once, few or many, or leave the size out.

.,.,TRBV30,TRBJ1-1,CAWSHEGGHAFF,TGTGCCTGGAGTCATGAGGGGGGGCACGCTTTCTTT
once,.,TRBV3-1/TRBV3-2,TRBJ1-2,CASSQGLNYGYTF,TGTGCCAGCAGCCAGGGGCTCAACTATGGCTACACCTTC
.,TRBD1,TRBV6-5,TRBJ1-6,CASSPDRTPNSPLHF,TGTGCCAGCAGCCCGGACAGGACTCCGAATTCACCCCTCCACTTT
.,TRBD1,TRBV19,TRBJ1-5,CASSTDREGLINQPQHF,TGTGCCAGTAGTACGGACAGGGAGGGGCTAATCAATCAGCCCCAGCATTTT
.,.,TRBV7-2,TRBJ1-2,CASSATGNYGYTF,TGTGCCAGCAGCGCCACAGGGAACTATGGCTACACCTTC
few,.,TRBV7-2,TRBJ1-6,CASSPNRDSPLHF,TGTGCCAGCAGCCCGAACAGGGACTCACCCCTCCACTTT
.,.,TRBV6-5,TRBJ1-1,CASSNSLGAFF,TGTGCCAGCAGTAACAGTCTTGGAGCTTTCTTT
.,.,TRBV7-2,TRBJ1-5,CASSLDSQPQHF,TGTGCCAGCAGCTTAGATTCTCAGCCCCAGCATTTT
.,.,TRBV6-5,TRBJ2-7,CASSVWFHEQYF,TGTGCCAGCTCAGTGTGGTTCCACGAGCAGTACTTC
.,.,TRBV18,TRBJ1-1,CASSLGPPLNTEAFF,TGTGCCAGCTCATTGGGACCCCCACTAAACACTGAAGCTTTCTTT
.,TRBD1,TRBV7-9,TRBJ1-4,CASSLPTGYSNEKLFF,TGTGCCAGCAGCCTCCCGACAGGGTACTCTAATGAAAAACTGTTTTTT
once,.,TRBV9,TRBJ1-2,CASSVGSANYGYTF,TGTGCCAGCAGCGTCGGGTCAGCTAACTATGGCTACACCTTC
once,TRBD1,TRBV6-5,TRBJ1-2,CASSTGGRTADGYTF,TGTGCCAGCAGTACAGGGGGCCGTACAGCGGATGGCTACACCTTC
.,TRBD1,TRBV9,TRBJ2-1,CASSFRDRVGNEQFF,TGTGCCAGCAGCTTCCGGGACAGGGTGGGGAATGAGCAGTTCTTC
.,.,TRBV27,TRBJ1-4,CASRLWGFNEKLFF,TGTGCCAGCAGGCTATGGGGGTTTAATGAAAAACTGTTTTTT
.,.,TRBV25-1,TRBJ2-7,CASSEPFRYEQYF,TGTGCCAGCAGTGAACCCTTTCGCTACGAGCAGTACTTC
.,TRBD1,TRBV4-2,TRBJ1-2,CASSQAPQGAFSHYTF,TGTGCCAGCAGCCAAGCCCCACAGGGGGCTTTCTCCCATTACACCTTC
.,.,TRBV10-3,TRBJ2-3,CAISESPDTDTQYF,TGTGCCATCAGTGAGTCGCCAGACACAGATACGCAGTATTTT
once,.,TRBV30,TRBJ2-7,CAWTPQDHLYEQYF,TGTGCCTGGACCCCCCAGGACCACCTTTACGAGCAGTACTTC
.,.,TRBV19,TRBJ1-1,CASSIEGVKTEAFF,TGTGCCAGTAGTATAGAGGGCGTAAAGACTGAAGCTTTCTTT
.,.,TRBV11-3,TRBJ1-6,CASSLVDGSPLHF,TGTGCCAGCAGCTTAGTGGATGGGTCACCCCTCCACTTT
.,TRBD1,TRBV4-1,TRBJ2-5,CASSRGTGVSQETQYF,TGCGCCAGCAGCCGCGGGACAGGGGTTTCGCAAGAGACCCAGTACTTC
.,.,TRBV13,TRBJ1-1,CASSFPAGGIPEAFF,TGTGCCAGCAGCTTCCCCGCGGGGGGGATCCCTGAAGCTTTCTTT
.,TRBD1,TRBV19,TRBJ1-1,CASRKQTGGNTEAFF,TGTGCCAGTAGAAAACAAACAGGGGGCAACACTGAAGCTTTCTTT
.,.,TRBV7-9,TRBJ1-1,CASSMSIHTETEAFF,TGTGCCAGCAGCATGAGCATCCACACGGAGACTGAAGCTTTCTTT
.,.,TRBV19,TRBJ2-7,CASSKGRSVPYEQYF,TGTGCCAGTAGTAAGGGGAGGTCCGTTCCCTACGAGCAGTACTTC
.,.,TRBV6-5,TRBJ2-2,CASSSGGRLGELFF,TGTGCCAGCAGCTCTGGGGGGCGCTTGGGGGAGCTGTTTTTT
.,.,TRBV7-9,TRBJ1-1,CASSLVGRANTEAFF,TGTGCCAGCAGCTTAGTTGGCAGGGCGAACACTGAAGCTTTCTTT
.,TRBD1,TRBV5-4,TRBJ1-1,CASSQRQGPNTEAFF,TGTGCCAGCAGCCAGAGACAGGGCCCGAACACTGAAGCTTTCTTT
.,.,TRBV27,TRBJ2-3,CASSLSISTDTQYF,TGTGCCAGCAGTTTATCGATAAGCACAGATACGCAGTATTTT
.,.,TRBV19,TRBJ1-1,CASSTAVVIRTEAFF,TGTGCCAGTAGTACGGCGGTGGTTATTCGCACTGAAGCTTTCTTT
.,TRBD1,TRBV6-5,TRBJ1-4,CASSQQGGYEKLFF,TGTGCCAGCAGTCAACAGGGGGGTTATGAAAAACTGTTTTTT
.,.,TRBV7-6,TRBJ2-2,CASSPGVPGELFF,TGTGCCAGCAGCCCCGGAGTGCCCGGGGAGCTGTTTTTT
.,.,TRBV6-2/TRBV6-3,TRBJ2-1,CASSYLSGFYNEQFF,TGTGCCAGCAGTTACTTGTCGGGTTTCTACAATGAGCAGTTCTTC
.,TRBD1,TRBV3-1/TRBV3-2,TRBJ1-1,CASSGRDRGFEAFF,TGTGCCAGCAGCGGCCGGGACAGGGGTTTTGAAGCTTTCTTT
.,TRBD1,TRBV13,TRBJ2-3,CASSWGDRGTDTQYF,TGTGCCAGCAGCTGGGGGGACAGGGGTACAGATACGCAGTATTTT
.,.,TRBV6-1,TRBJ2-7,CASSETSGTIFYEQYF,TGTGCCAGCAGTGAAACGTCAGGGACGATATTCTACGAGCAGTACTTC
.,.,TRBV11-2,TRBJ1-2,CASSPQSNYGYTF,TGTGCCAGCAGCCCCCAGTCTAACTATGGCTACACCTTC
once,.,TRBV5-4,TRBJ1-2,CASSLGGGEGYGYTF,TGTGCCAGCAGCTTGGGCGGGGGCGAGGGCTATGGCTACACCTTC
few,TRBD1,TRBV28,TRBJ2-3,CASSLGGQVTDTQYF,TGTGCCAGCAGTTTGGGGGGACAGGTCACAGATACGCAGTATTTT
.,.,TRBV7-6,TRBJ1-4,CASSLGGVTLFF,TGTGCCAGCAGCCTCGGGGGCGTTACACTGTTTTTT
.,.,TRBV6-5,TRBJ2-7,CASSRDSKYEQYF,TGTGCCAGCAGTCGGGACTCGAAATACGAGCAGTACTTC
once,TRBD2,TRBV4-2,TRBJ2-3,CASSQEWREFADTQYF,TGTGCCAGCAGCCAAGAGTGGCGGGAGTTCGCAGATACGCAGTATTTT
.,.,TRBV19,TRBJ1-5,CASSQWGGGFSNQPQHF,TGTGCCAGTAGTCAGTGGGGGGGAGGCTTTAGCAATCAGCCCCAGCATTTT
.,.,TRBV20-1,TRBJ1-1,CSASRGTEAFF,TGCAGTGCCAGCAGGGGCACTGAAGCTTTCTTT
.,.,TRBV5-6,TRBJ1-2,CASGLRRGNYGYTF,TGTGCCAGCGGCCTCCGAAGGGGTAACTATGGCTACACCTTC
.,.,TRBV2,TRBJ1-1,CASGVAGRGTEAFF,TGTGCCAGTGGGGTCGCAGGGAGGGGCACTGAAGCTTTCTTT
once,.,TRBV5-1,TRBJ2-5,CASSLGGTETQYF,TGCGCCAGCAGCTTGGGGGGGACCGAGACCCAGTACTTC
.,TRBD2,TRBV10-3,TRBJ2-1,CAIGAREGANEQFF,TGTGCCATCGGGGCGCGGGAGGGTGCGAATGAGCAGTTCTTC
.,.,TRBV11-2,TRBJ1-1,CASSLPGATEAFF,TGTGCCAGCAGCTTACCGGGGGCCACTGAAGCTTTCTTT